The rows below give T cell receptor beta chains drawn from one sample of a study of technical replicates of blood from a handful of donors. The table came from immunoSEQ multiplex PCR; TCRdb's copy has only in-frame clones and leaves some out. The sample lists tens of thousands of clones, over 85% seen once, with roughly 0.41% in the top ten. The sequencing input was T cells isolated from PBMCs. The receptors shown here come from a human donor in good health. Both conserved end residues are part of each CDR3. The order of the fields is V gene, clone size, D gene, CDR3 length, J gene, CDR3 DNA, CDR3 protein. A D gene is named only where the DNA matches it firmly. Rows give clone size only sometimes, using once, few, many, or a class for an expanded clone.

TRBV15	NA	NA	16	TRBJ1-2	TGTGCCACCAGCAGATCACAGGGAGAGTCGCGCTATGGCTACACCTTC	CATSRSQGESRYGYTF
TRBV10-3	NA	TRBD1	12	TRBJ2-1	TGTGCCATCAGGACAGGGGGAGGTGAGCAGTTCTTC	CAIRTGGGEQFF
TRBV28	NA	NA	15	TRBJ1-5	TGTGCCAGCAGCCGGGGGGTAAGGGGCAATCAGCCCCAGCATTTT	CASSRGVRGNQPQHF
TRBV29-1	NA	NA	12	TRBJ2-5	TGCAGCGTCCGGACAGACCAAGAGACCCAGTACTTC	CSVRTDQETQYF
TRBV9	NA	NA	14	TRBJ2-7	TGTGCCAGCAGCGTAGATACAGGGAAGTACGAGCAGTACTTC	CASSVDTGKYEQYF
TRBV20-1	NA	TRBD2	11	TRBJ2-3	TGCTGCGGGAGATTAACAGATACGCAGTATTTT	CCGRLTDTQYF
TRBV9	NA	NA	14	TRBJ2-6	TGTGCCAGCAGCGTAACAACTGGGGCCAACGTCCTGACTTTC	CASSVTTGANVLTF
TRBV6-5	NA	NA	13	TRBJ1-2	TGTGCCAGCAGTGCACAGGAGAAGGGTGGCTACACCTTC	CASSAQEKGGYTF
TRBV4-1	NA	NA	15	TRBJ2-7	TGCGCCAGCAGTCCAGGGTCCGGCTCAGCCTACGAGCAGTACTTC	CASSPGSGSAYEQYF
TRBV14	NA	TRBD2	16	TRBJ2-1	TGTGCCAGCAGCCAAGTACCTAGCGGGAGATACAATGAGCAGTTCTTC	CASSQVPSGRYNEQFF
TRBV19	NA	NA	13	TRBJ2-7	TGTGCCAGCCGGGACACGGAGTACTACGAGCAGTACTTC	CASRDTEYYEQYF
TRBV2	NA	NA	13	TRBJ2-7	TGTGCCAGCAGTGAAGACAGGGCCTACGAGCAGTACTTC	CASSEDRAYEQYF
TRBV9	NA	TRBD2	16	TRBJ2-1	TGTGCCAGCACCCCGGGGGGGGAGAGCTCCTACAATGAGCAGTTCTTC	CASTPGGESSYNEQFF
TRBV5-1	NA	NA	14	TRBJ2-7	TGCGCCAGCAGTTCACGGGGGAGCTCCTACGAGCAGTACTTC	CASSSRGSSYEQYF
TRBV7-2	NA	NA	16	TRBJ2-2	TGTGCCAGCAGCTTGTACGGGAGTAGTAACACCGGGGAGCTGTTTTTT	CASSLYGSSNTGELFF
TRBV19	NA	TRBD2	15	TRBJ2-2	TGTGCCAGTAGTATCCTAGCGGGAACCACCGGGGAGCTGTTTTTT	CASSILAGTTGELFF
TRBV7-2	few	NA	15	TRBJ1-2	TGTGCCAGCAGCTTAGCGGTGGGGGCGCAGGATGGCTACACCTTC	CASSLAVGAQDGYTF
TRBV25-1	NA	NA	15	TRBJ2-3	TGTGCCAGCAGTGAGGGGGCCTTAAGGACAGATACGCAGTATTTT	CASSEGALRTDTQYF
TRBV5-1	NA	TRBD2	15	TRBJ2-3	TGCGCCAGCAGCTTGTCTAGCGGACCCACAGATACGCAGTATTTT	CASSLSSGPTDTQYF
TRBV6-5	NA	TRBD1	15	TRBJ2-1	TGTGCCAGCAGTTGGACAGGGGGCGACTACAATGAGCAGTTCTTC	CASSWTGGDYNEQFF
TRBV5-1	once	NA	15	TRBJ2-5	TGCGCCAGCAGCTTGTTATCAGGGCCTCAAGAGACCCAGTACTTC	CASSLLSGPQETQYF
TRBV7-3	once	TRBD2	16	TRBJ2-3	TGTGCCAGCAGCTGGCCGGGACTAGTTGACACAGATACGCAGTATTTT	CASSWPGLVDTDTQYF
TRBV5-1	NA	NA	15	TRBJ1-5	TGCGCCAGCAGCTTGGGTCAACATAGCAATCAGCCCCAGCATTTT	CASSLGQHSNQPQHF